These T cell receptor beta chains were read from a single sample in a study of T cell responses to AZD1222 COVID-19 vaccine. Repertoires were generated with immunoSEQ multiplex PCR, while TCRdb's copy carries only in-frame clones and drops some. The sample lists around 79,000 clones; approximately 88% were seen once. The sample here was peripheral blood, taken on day 0 of AZD1222 vaccination. The source of these receptors is an adult in good health. The CDR3 runs from the conserved cysteine through the conserved F or W. A D gene is named only where the DNA matches it firmly. A row's size may be missing; if present it is once, few, many or a size class.

-	TRBV12-3/TRBV12-4	-	TRBJ1-2	TGTGCCAGCAGTTTCTCGATAAACTATGGCTACACCTTC	CASSFSINYGYTF
-	TRBV27	-	TRBJ2-7	TGTGCCAGCAGTTCACTTGACAGGCCTGGGGAGCAGTACTTC	CASSSLDRPGEQYF
-	TRBV5-1	-	TRBJ1-4	TGCGCCAGCAGGACAACAACTAATGAAAAACTGTTTTTT	CASRTTTNEKLFF
-	TRBV2	TRBD2	TRBJ2-7	TGTGCCAGCAGTGACCCCAGCGGGAGAGATTACGAGCAGTACTTC	CASSDPSGRDYEQYF
-	TRBV19	-	TRBJ2-3	TGTGCCACCCTTGACAGGACTCGCACAGATACGCAGTATTTT	CATLDRTRTDTQYF
few	TRBV5-5	TRBD2	TRBJ2-7	TGTGCCAGCAGCTTCGCAGCGGGGGGGTTCTCCTACGAGCAGTACTTC	CASSFAAGGFSYEQYF
-	TRBV10-3	TRBD2	TRBJ2-7	TGTGCCCCCCCGGGACTAGCGGGAGGGCCAACATCCTACGAGCAGTACTTC	CAPPGLAGGPTSYEQYF
-	TRBV7-2	-	TRBJ1-4	TGTGCCAGCAGCCTCTATGCAACTAATGAAAAACTGTTTTTT	CASSLYATNEKLFF
medium-sized	TRBV28	-	TRBJ1-1	TGTGCCAGCAGTTTATGGGAAACTGAAGCTTTCTTT	CASSLWETEAFF
-	TRBV28	TRBD1	TRBJ1-5	TGTGCCAGCAGTTTGACAGGGGACGGTCAGCCCCAGCATTTT	CASSLTGDGQPQHF
-	TRBV6-4	-	TRBJ2-6	TGTGCCAGCAGTGAGGGCTCTGGGGCCAACGTCCTGACTTTC	CASSEGSGANVLTF
-	TRBV5-1	-	TRBJ2-1	TGCGCCAGCAGCTTGGGGGCGGGGAACGTACCCAATGAGCAGTTCTTC	CASSLGAGNVPNEQFF
-	TRBV7-3	-	TRBJ1-6	TGTGCCAGCAGCTTTGACAGCTCCTATAATTCACCCCTCCACTTT	CASSFDSSYNSPLHF
-	TRBV6-5	TRBD1	TRBJ2-2	TGTGCCAGCTCTACCCGAGGGGGCGAAGGCGGGGAGCTGTTTTTT	CASSTRGGEGGELFF
few	TRBV5-5	TRBD1	TRBJ1-1	TGTGCCAGCAGCGCAAGGACAGGGGTTAGCACTGAAGCTTTCTTT	CASSARTGVSTEAFF
-	TRBV18	TRBD1	TRBJ1-1	TGTGCCAGCTCACCACCATGGACAGGGATATCTGAAGCTTTCTTT	CASSPPWTGISEAFF
-	TRBV11-2	-	TRBJ2-7	TGTGCCAGCAGCTTAAGGGGAGCCGTCTCCTACGAGCAGTACTTC	CASSLRGAVSYEQYF
once	TRBV5-6	TRBD1	TRBJ1-6	TGTGCCAGCAGCTTGGATGCAGGGGGAGGGTCACCCCTCCACTTT	CASSLDAGGGSPLHF
-	TRBV30	-	TRBJ1-2	TGTGCCTGGAGTGTGACAGCTCGGGTCACCTTC	CAWSVTARVTF
-	TRBV28	TRBD2	TRBJ2-1	TGTGCCAGCAGTTTTAGGTCTAGCGGGAGTAATGAGCAGTTCTTC	CASSFRSSGSNEQFF
-	TRBV7-3	TRBD2	TRBJ2-7	TGTGCCAGCAGCTGGACTAGCGGGGGGGAGCAGTACTTC	CASSWTSGGEQYF
medium-sized	TRBV7-2	-	TRBJ2-2	TGTGCCAGCAGCTCAGACACCGGGGAGCTGTTTTTT	CASSSDTGELFF